Listed below are T cell receptor beta chains from one sample, sequenced in a study of blood T cells in healthy people across ages. TCRdb redid the calling of the 5' RACE reads with MiXCR, one entry per CDR3 protein. The table lists roughly 1,500,000 distinct CDR3 sequences, almost 35% of them singletons, with roughly 12% in the top ten. Sequenced: blood. The receptors were sampled from a woman in her 30s in good health. Each CDR3 is given with its conserved first and last residue. Fields, in order: CDR3 DNA, CDR3 protein, V gene, clone size, J gene, D gene. A D gene is named only where the DNA matches it firmly. Size is omitted from some rows. Given values are once, few, many or a class for expanded clones.

TGCAGCGTCCATGCTCCCCAGACGAATCCAGATACGCAGTATTTT | CSVHAPQTNPDTQYF | TRBV29-1 | many | TRBJ2-3 | .
TGCGCCACCTCAGAGGGAGGCGTGCCCACAGATACGCAGTATTTT | CATSEGGVPTDTQYF | TRBV15 | . | TRBJ2-3 | .
TGTGCCAGCAGTTTGGGGGGGAAGACCCAGTACTTC | CASSLGGKTQYF | TRBV12-3/TRBV12-4 | many | TRBJ2-5 | TRBD2
TGTGCCAGCTCACCACCGATGGGACAGGGGAACTACGAGCAGTACTTC | CASSPPMGQGNYEQYF | TRBV18 | many | TRBJ2-7 | TRBD1
TGTGCCAGCAGCCCTACTAGCGGGGGGGCCTGGGAGACCCAGTACTTC | CASSPTSGGAWETQYF | TRBV7-8 | few | TRBJ2-5 | TRBD2
TGCGCCAGCAGCTTGGTAGTAGGCGGACCGCAGTACTTC | CASSLVVGGPQYF | TRBV5-1 | few | TRBJ2-7 | .
TGCGCCAGCAGCTCCGGGACTAGCGGGCATTACAATGAGCAGTTCTTC | CASSSGTSGHYNEQFF | TRBV5-1 | few | TRBJ2-1 | TRBD2
TGTGCCAGCAGCTTACCGTCAGGGTATCTCGATGAAAAACGGTTTTTT | CASSLPSGYLDEKRFF | TRBV21-1 | few | TRBJ1-4 | .
TGTGCCATCAGTGAGTCCACGGCCAGGGGGAATCAGCCCCAGCATTTT | CAISESTARGNQPQHF | TRBV10-3 | . | TRBJ1-5 | TRBD1
TGCAGTGCTAGATCCCCCGGGACTAACTACGAGCAGTACTTC | CSARSPGTNYEQYF | TRBV20-1 | few | TRBJ2-7 | TRBD2
TGCAGTGCTAGAGATTTACGGAGCGGGTACAATGAGCAGTTCTTC | CSARDLRSGYNEQFF | TRBV20-1 | . | TRBJ2-1 | .
TGTGCCAGCAGCTATCAAGAAAACAGCCTCGAGCAGTACTTC | CASSYQENSLEQYF | TRBV5-5 | few | TRBJ2-7 | .
TGTGCCAGCAACCCGTGGGCTAGCGGTAGCACAGATACGCAGTATTTT | CASNPWASGSTDTQYF | TRBV7-8 | . | TRBJ2-3 | TRBD2
TGCACCAGCGGAACCGGGATCGAGCCTGAAGCTTTCTTT | CTSGTGIEPEAFF | TRBV5-1 | . | TRBJ1-1 | .
TGTGCCAGCAGAGGGGGCACTGAGCAGTTCTTC | CASRGGTEQFF | TRBV12-3/TRBV12-4 | . | TRBJ2-1 | TRBD1
TGTGCCTGGAGTGGGGATGGGGGAATCGGGAGCAATCAGCCCCAGCATTTT | CAWSGDGGIGSNQPQHF | TRBV30 | . | TRBJ1-5 | .
TGTGCCAGCAGCCAAGTTGATGAGCGGGGGGGGAATGAGCAGTTCTTC | CASSQVDERGGNEQFF | TRBV3-1 | . | TRBJ2-1 | TRBD2
TGTGCCAGCAGTTCGGTCAGGGGGGGATCCTACGAGCAGTACTTC | CASSSVRGGSYEQYF | TRBV28 | . | TRBJ2-7 | .
TGTGCCAGCAGCTCGCCTCCGCCTTCCGGGACAGGGGGATACAATGAGCAGTTCTTC | CASSSPPPSGTGGYNEQFF | TRBV11-2 | . | TRBJ2-1 | TRBD1
TGTGCCACCAGCAGTGATGGGCACGGGGCCCTTGCCGGTCGAAGGGGCTACACCTTC | CATSSDGHGALAGRRGYTF | TRBV15 | . | TRBJ1-2 | .
TGTGCCAGCGATTCTAGCGGGAGGAAGAGCTCCTACGATGAGCAGTTCTTC | CASDSSGRKSSYDEQFF | TRBV27 | . | TRBJ2-1 | TRBD2
TGTGCCAGCAGTGTTTCGACTAGCGTTGATGAGCAGTTCTTC | CASSVSTSVDEQFF | TRBV2 | once | TRBJ2-1 | TRBD2
TGCGCCAGCAGCTTGGAGGGGGTAGGCACTGAAGCTTTCTTT | CASSLEGVGTEAFF | TRBV5-1 | many | TRBJ1-1 | .
TGCGCCAGCAGCTTGCGGCCGACGCCCTCCTACGAGCAGTACTTC | CASSLRPTPSYEQYF | TRBV5-1 | . | TRBJ2-7 | .
TGTGCCAGCAGTTTATTGCGGGAGGGCTATGGCTACACCTTC | CASSLLREGYGYTF | TRBV27 | few | TRBJ1-2 | .
TGTGCCAGCAGCTCCGGGACTAGTCAGGGCTACGAGCAGTACTTC | CASSSGTSQGYEQYF | TRBV28 | . | TRBJ2-7 | TRBD2
TGTGCCAGCAGCTTAGAGGGGCCTCTTAAAGCTTTCTTT | CASSLEGPLKAFF | TRBV11-2 | once | TRBJ1-1 | .
TGTGCCAGCAGCCAAGATATCGGCAGGTGGAACACTGAAGCTTTCTTT | CASSQDIGRWNTEAFF | TRBV4-2 | . | TRBJ1-1 | .
TGTGCCACCAGCAGGTTAGCGGGAGATGTCGAGCAGTACTTC | CATSRLAGDVEQYF | TRBV15 | . | TRBJ2-7 | TRBD2
TGCAGTGCTAGACACATTAGTGAGCAGTTCTTC | CSARHISEQFF | TRBV20-1 | few | TRBJ2-1 | .
TGTGCCAGCAGCGGGGGGCACACCGGGGAGCTGTTTTTT | CASSGGHTGELFF | TRBV11-2 | . | TRBJ2-2 | .
TGTGCCAGCAGTCCCTCCTTTTGGGAGCGGGCGACCTACGAGCAGTACTTC | CASSPSFWERATYEQYF | TRBV27 | few | TRBJ2-7 | .
TGTGCCAGCTCATCCGCAGGGGATCAGCCCCAGCATTTT | CASSSAGDQPQHF | TRBV18 | . | TRBJ1-5 | .
TGTGCCAGCAGTGAACCCCAGGGTCGGTATGGCTACACCTTC | CASSEPQGRYGYTF | TRBV25-1 | few | TRBJ1-2 | .
TGCAGCGTTGATGTTAGGGAGAACAATGAGCAGTTCTTC | CSVDVRENNEQFF | TRBV29-1 | many | TRBJ2-1 | .
TGTGCCAGCAGCCAAGGGCCAGGGGAGGGCTCACCCCTCCACTTT | CASSQGPGEGSPLHF | TRBV3-1 | few | TRBJ1-6 | .
TGTGCCAGCAGCGTACAGGCTGCGAGCTCCTATAATTCACCCCTCCACTTT | CASSVQAASSYNSPLHF | TRBV28 | . | TRBJ1-6 | .
TGTGCCAGCACCTTTGGACTAGCGGCCTACGAGCAGTACTTC | CASTFGLAAYEQYF | TRBV27 | few | TRBJ2-7 | TRBD2
TGCGCCAGCAGCACCGGACAGGGCGGGGGCGCAGATACGCAGTATTTT | CASSTGQGGGADTQYF | TRBV5-1 | . | TRBJ2-3 | .
TGCGCCAGCGGAGGCGGAAATCCCGGGGAGCAGTACTTC | CASGGGNPGEQYF | TRBV10-2 | . | TRBJ2-7 | .
TGCGCCAGCAGCCAAGAATCTAGCCCTTCCTACAATGAGCAGTTCTTC | CASSQESSPSYNEQFF | TRBV4-1 | . | TRBJ2-1 | .
TGCAGCGTTGCCGCTCGGTGGGGGGGCCTCAATGGGCAGTTCTTC | CSVAARWGGLNGQFF | TRBV29-1 | . | TRBJ2-1 | .
TGTGCCAGCAGCCCGCTAAGACAGGGGGACCCCGTTTACTATGGCTACACCTTC | CASSPLRQGDPVYYGYTF | TRBV14 | . | TRBJ1-2 | TRBD1